This T cell receptor beta chain stems from a study of tumor and adjacent non-tumor tissue in lung cancer. About the study: Samples averaged roughly 4.2 million productive TCRbeta reads each.

A remark on this clonotype: One end of the junction does not line up with germline, which may come from a read error.

The template was RNA from unsorted bulk tissue. Distant lung tissue was collected more than 3 cm away from the tumor edge. The library came from three nested PCR rounds adapted from ARM-PCR protocols. TCRdb passed the multiplex PCR reads through MiXCR, listing each CDR3 protein once. In the table there are tens of thousands of distinct CDR3 sequences, roughly two thirds of which are singletons. This CDR3 contains 14 residues. The V gene's germline CDR1 is SEHNR and CDR2 FQNEAQ (reference sequence). This clonotype originated in a woman in her 70s with non-small cell lung cancer. The chain has TRBV7-9 and TRBJ2-7; D gene unclear. Input material: distant non-tumor lung tissue. CDR3 nucleotide sequence: TGTGCCAACAGCTCCAGCCTAAGATTTCACGAACAGTACTTC. The encoded protein is CANSSSLRFHEQYF. Drawing the rest from reference TRBV7-9 and TRBJ2-7, the complete variable domain is DTGVSQNPRHKITKRGQNVTFRCDPISEHNRLYWYRQTLGQGPEFLTYFQNEAQLEKSRLLSDRFSAERPKGSFSTLEIQRTEQGDSAMYLCANSSSLRFHEQYFGPGTRLTVT.